This T cell receptor beta chain was captured by sequencing in a study of identical twins (TCRdb year 2016). Turning to the overall study: To test whether fetal clonotypes persist, this study deep-sequenced TCR alpha and beta repertoires from monozygotic twins, from unrelated adults of various ages, and from cord blood. To rule out contamination, replicate twin experiments were performed at different times with different library preparation protocols. Results and caveats for the whole study, not just this receptor: Because the same donors could not be followed over many years, the conclusions relied on cross-sectional statistical analysis. Invariant T cells such as MAIT and iNKT could partly confound zero-insertion analyses, though diverse VJ usage argued against this for most clonotypes. Recombination models systematically underestimated out-of-frame TCR alpha sharing in monozygotic twins but agreed with sharing between unrelated individuals. In beta out-of-frame sequences, excess twin sharing was weaker, because having fewer shared sequences lowered the signal-to-noise ratio. Compared with coincidental sharing between unrelated individuals, out-of-frame TCR alpha sequences shared between twins showed an excess of sequences with low generation probability. Abundant cord blood beta clonotypes carried fewer insertions; young adult naive repertoires showed a weaker similar trend, while memory repertoires showed none.

Every donor was a healthy Caucasian. Three pairs of female monozygotic twins, all aged roughly 18 to 29 years, were included in the twin cohort. Positive isolation kits from Invitrogen were used to isolate the CD4+ and CD8+ T cell populations. The library was produced with 5' RACE. Data came from an Illumina HiSeq 2000. A universal primer binding site was introduced by template switching, and a unique molecular identifier was present in the final cDNA, enabling accurate counting of TCR cDNA molecules. First-strand cDNA for TCR alpha and beta chains was synthesized from specific primers in the conserved constant-segment region. Each cDNA library was double barcoded, with a SMART-Mk sample barcode plus Illumina barcodes, to control for contamination. Two successive PCR steps introduced TruSeq adapter sequences along with Illumina sample barcodes. Sequencing of the TCR alpha and beta cDNA libraries was done on the Illumina HiSeq platform using custom primers. Under the source paper's analysis protocol: MiGEC was used to process raw reads and extract unique molecular identifiers, and MiXCR was used to find CDR3 positions. Recombination models were inferred per individual with the repgenHMM and IGoR tools using an EM algorithm. Shared clonotypes were analyzed with the tcR package in R, and sharing was normalized by the product of cloneset sizes. Out-of-frame nonproductive sequences were analyzed to study raw recombination free of thymic and clonal selection effects. TCRdb trimmed the raw reads at Q25, called clones with MiXCR and kept productive beta chains. For every CDR3 protein sequence, its rows merge into one entry that carries the most common genes and DNA. TCRdb, rather than the study authors, made the V and J calls. The table for this sample lists 300,000 to 400,000 distinct CDR3 sequences; 10% to 15% of them were counted only once. The biggest ten clones account for approximately 7.5% of the sample.

CDR1 is given as MDHEN and CDR2 as SYDVKM, both from the germline V gene. V and J are trimmed by 7 bases and 12 bases, and the gene matches miss 17 bases of the junction. The CDR3, from cysteine to phenylalanine, totals 14 residues. Only the CDR3 region is kept as DNA, spanning 42 bases read in frame from base 1. This clonotype turned up a few times. This clone's antigen is unknown. No base quality values were provided; no much bigger clone lies one nucleotide off. The sample was also reused in another study, on yellow fever vaccine responses in identical twins. That second publication adds: According to the authors, in identical twins the way T cells responded to vaccination appeared partly convergent and partly personalized. In the study, vaccine-responding T cell clones were precisely tracked in identical twins.

The sample comprised CD8+ T cells sorted from blood. The rearranged chain carries TRBV28 and TRBJ2-7; TRBD2 matches 8 bases in the middle. This sequence originates from a woman aged 18 to 35 in good health. Read as DNA, the sequence is TGTGCCAGCACCCTAGGTGGGGCGGGAGGTTTGCGGTACTTC. Translated, this gives CASTLGGAGGLRYF.